Each of the 3 T cell receptor beta chains below was sequenced from the same sample in a study of OX40 agonist ivuxolimab in advanced cancers. Method: immunoSEQ multiplex PCR; TCRdb's copy keeps in-frame clones and lacks some. Of approximately 92,000 clones listed, approximately 95% are singletons. The specimen was CD4+ or CD8+ T cells sorted from blood, collected in a trial of the OX40 agonist ivuxolimab. These receptors were collected from an adult with an advanced solid tumor such as melanoma, head and neck, liver or kidney cancer.

This chain connects TRBV9 to TRBJ1-6, with D maybe TRBD1 (5 bases). Germline V gene sequence: CDR1 SGDLS, CDR2 YYNGEE. V shed 4 bases and J shed 7 bases, with 12 bases lying between them. This CDR3 region has 14 residues. The CDR3: CASSPTGGNSPLHF. CDR3 nucleotides: TGTGCCAGCAGCCCCACGGGGGGAAATTCACCCCTCCACTTT.

The V and J genes are TRBV5-1 and TRBJ2-7; D call uncertain. The CDR3 is 16 residues long. Germline CDR1 and CDR2: SGHRS and YFSETQ. V dropped 0 bases and J dropped 4 bases, with 17 bases sitting between them. CDR3 in amino acids: CASSLVVQVPGYEQYF. CDR3 DNA: TGCGCCAGCAGCTTGGTGGTTCAGGTTCCAGGATACGAGCAGTACTTC.

This chain uses TRBV5-3 with TRBJ1-4; no reliable D call. TRBV5-3 is marked as an open reading frame, function uncertain. V was shortened by 3 bases and J by 1 base, with 13 bases between the two germline ends. The CDR3 length is 16 residues. Written as DNA, the CDR3 is TGTGCCAGAAGCTGCCGGGCGTCCGGAACTAATGAAAAACTGTTTTTT. It is translated as CARSCRASGTNEKLFF.